This T cell receptor beta chain was sequenced in a study of OX40 agonist ivuxolimab in advanced cancers. Whole-study context: Having had anti-PD-1, anti-PD-L1 or anti-CTLA-4 therapy before was allowed, and around 44% had some. Study findings and constraints: More expanded clones were found, on average, in CD8+ than in CD4+ T cells. The investigators did not determine what antigen specificity the expanded peripheral T cells had.

This CDR3 contains 14 residues. V shed 3 bases and J shed 4 bases, with 12 bases lying between them. In germline, CDR1 is MDHEN, CDR2 SYDVKM. As regards this clone: Antigen unknown.

Blood specimens came from baseline, cycle 4 day 1, and cycle 7 day 1. Clones were sequenced by immunoSEQ multiplex PCR, and TCRdb holds only the in-frame ones, with some missing. This sample has approximately 82,000 clones, with approximately 88% found just once. This chain uses TRBV28 with TRBJ1-2, with D perhaps TRBD1 (5 bases). Specimen: CD4+ or CD8+ T cells sorted from blood, collected in a trial of the OX40 agonist ivuxolimab. This TCR derives from an adult with an advanced solid tumor such as melanoma, head and neck, liver or kidney cancer. The CDR3 DNA is TGTGCCAGCAGTTTCGGAGAGGGGCCCTATGGCTACACCTTC. The encoded protein is CASSFGEGPYGYTF.